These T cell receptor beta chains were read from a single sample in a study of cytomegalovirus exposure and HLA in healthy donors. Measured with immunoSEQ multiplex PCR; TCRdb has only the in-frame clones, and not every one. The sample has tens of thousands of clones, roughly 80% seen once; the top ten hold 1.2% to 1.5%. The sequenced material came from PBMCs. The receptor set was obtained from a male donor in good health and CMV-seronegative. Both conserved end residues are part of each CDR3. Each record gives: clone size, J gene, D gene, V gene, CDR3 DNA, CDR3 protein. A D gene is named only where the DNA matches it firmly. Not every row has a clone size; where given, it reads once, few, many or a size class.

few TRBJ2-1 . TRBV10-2 TGCGCCAGCAGACCCACGGCTAGCAATGAGCAGTTCTTC CASRPTASNEQFF
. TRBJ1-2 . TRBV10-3 TGTGCCACCCACAAAGGGCTCTCTGGGGGCAAGGGAGACTATGGCTACACCTTC CATHKGLSGGKGDYGYTF
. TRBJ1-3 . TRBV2 TGTGCCAGCAGTGGAGGGAACTCTGGAAACACCATATATTTT CASSGGNSGNTIYF
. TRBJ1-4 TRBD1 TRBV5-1 TGCGCCAGCAGCTTGGTAGGGGGCGCGCGTAATGAAAAACTGTTTTTT CASSLVGGARNEKLFF
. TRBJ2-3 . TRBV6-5 TGTGCCTGCGGACTTAACACAGATACGCAGTATTTT CACGLNTDTQYF
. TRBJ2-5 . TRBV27 TGTGCCAGCAGTGCTCCAGGATCCCAAGAGACCCAGTACTTC CASSAPGSQETQYF
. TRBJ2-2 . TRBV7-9 TGTGCCAGCAGCTTACTAGGGGAGCTGTTTTTT CASSLLGELFF
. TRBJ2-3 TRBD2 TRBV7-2 TGTGCCAGCAGCTTCGGACTAGCGTCAGATACGCAGTATTTT CASSFGLASDTQYF
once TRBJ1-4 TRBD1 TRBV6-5 TGTGCCAGCAGGGTACAGGGGGCAAGCGCTGAAAAACTGTTTTTT CASRVQGASAEKLFF
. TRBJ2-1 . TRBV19 TGTGCCAGTAGTATAAGCGGAGCATACAATGAGCAGTTCTTC CASSISGAYNEQFF
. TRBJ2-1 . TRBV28 TGTGCCAGCTGGCAGAACAATGAGCAGTTCTTC CASWQNNEQFF
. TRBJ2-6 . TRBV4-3 TGCGCCAGCAGCCAGGAGGCGCCCTCTGGGGCCAACGTCCTGACTTTC CASSQEAPSGANVLTF
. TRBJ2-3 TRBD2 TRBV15 TGTGCCACCTCTAGCGGGGCGCGTACTAGCACAGATACGCAGTATTTT CATSSGARTSTDTQYF
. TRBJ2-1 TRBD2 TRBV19 TGTGCCAGTATGGGGCTAGCGGGGGGCAGGGCCTACAATGAGCAGTTCTTC CASMGLAGGRAYNEQFF
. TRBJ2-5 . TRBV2 TGTGCCAGCAGTGACGAAGAGACCCAGTACTTC CASSDEETQYF
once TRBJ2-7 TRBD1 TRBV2 TGTGCCAGCAGTCCGGACAGGGGATCCTCCTACGAGCAGTACTTC CASSPDRGSSYEQYF
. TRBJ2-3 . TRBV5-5 TGTGCCAGCAGCTTGGGACTATCGGCAGATACGCAGTATTTT CASSLGLSADTQYF
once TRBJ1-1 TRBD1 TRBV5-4 TGTGCCAGCAGCTTGGACAGGGGGCTCCCCTACACTGAAGCTTTCTTT CASSLDRGLPYTEAFF
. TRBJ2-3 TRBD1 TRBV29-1 TGCAGCCTTAATTCCGGGACAGGGAACACAGATACGCAGTATTTT CSLNSGTGNTDTQYF
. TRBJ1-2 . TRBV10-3 TGTGCCATCAGGGCCGCGGTAGACAGCAATAAAGGCAATGGCTACACCTTC CAIRAAVDSNKGNGYTF
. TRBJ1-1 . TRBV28 TGTGCCAGCAGTTTAATCGAGGGAGTGGGGGCTTTCTTT CASSLIEGVGAFF
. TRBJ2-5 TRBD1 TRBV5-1 TGCGCCAGCAGCTTGAGGGACAGTCAGTTTCAGGATCTAAATTTCTTGCAAGAGACCCAGTACTTC CASSLRDSQFQDLNFLQETQYF
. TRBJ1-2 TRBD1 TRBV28 TGTGCCAGCAGCTTTCTTGATGGGACAGGGGGCTGGTCTCACTATGGCTACACCTTC CASSFLDGTGGWSHYGYTF
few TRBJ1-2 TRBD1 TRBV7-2 TGTGCCAGCAAATTGGACAGGAGGGACTATGGCTACACCTTC CASKLDRRDYGYTF
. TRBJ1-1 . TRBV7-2 TGTGCCAGCAGCTTAGGTTTTATGAACACTGAAGCTTTCTTT CASSLGFMNTEAFF
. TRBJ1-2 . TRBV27 TGTGCCAGCAGTTTACCACAGGGCATTGGCTACACCTTC CASSLPQGIGYTF